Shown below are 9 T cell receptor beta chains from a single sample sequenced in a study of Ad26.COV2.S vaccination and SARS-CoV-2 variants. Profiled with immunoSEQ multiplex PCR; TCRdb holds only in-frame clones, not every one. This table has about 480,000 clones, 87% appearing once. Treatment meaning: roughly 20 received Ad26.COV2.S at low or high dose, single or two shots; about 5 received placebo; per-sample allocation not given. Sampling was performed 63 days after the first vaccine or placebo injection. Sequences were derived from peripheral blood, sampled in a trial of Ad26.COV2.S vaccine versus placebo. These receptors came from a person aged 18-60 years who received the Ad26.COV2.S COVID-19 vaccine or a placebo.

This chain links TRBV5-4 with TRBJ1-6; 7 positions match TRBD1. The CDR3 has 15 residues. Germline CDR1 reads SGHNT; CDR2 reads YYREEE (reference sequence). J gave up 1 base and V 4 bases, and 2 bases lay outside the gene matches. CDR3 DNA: TGTGCCAGCAGCCGACAGGGTTCCTATAATTCACCCCTCCACTTT. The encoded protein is CASSRQGSYNSPLHF.

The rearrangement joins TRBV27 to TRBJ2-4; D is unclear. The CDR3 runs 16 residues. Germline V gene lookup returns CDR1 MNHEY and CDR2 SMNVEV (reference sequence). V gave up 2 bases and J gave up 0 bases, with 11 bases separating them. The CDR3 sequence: CASSLTGVLAKNIQYF. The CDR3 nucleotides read TGTGCCAGCAGTTTAACGGGTGTACTAGCCAAAAACATTCAGTACTTC.

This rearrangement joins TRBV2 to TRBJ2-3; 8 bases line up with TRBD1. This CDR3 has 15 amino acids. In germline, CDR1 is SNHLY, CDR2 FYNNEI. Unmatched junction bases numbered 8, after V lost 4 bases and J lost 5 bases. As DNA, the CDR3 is TGTGCCAGCAGTGTAGGTGGGACAGGCCAAGATACGCAGTATTTT. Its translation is CASSVGGTGQDTQYF.

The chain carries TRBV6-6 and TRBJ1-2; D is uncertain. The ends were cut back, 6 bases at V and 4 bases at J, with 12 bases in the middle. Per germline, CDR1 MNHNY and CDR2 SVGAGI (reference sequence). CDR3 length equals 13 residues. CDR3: CASSPPSSYGYTF. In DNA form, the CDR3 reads TGTGCCAGCAGCCCCCCGTCCAGCTATGGCTACACCTTC.

CDR3 bases: TGTGCCAGCAGCCCAAGGACTAGCGGGAGGGATATGGAGCAGTTCTTC. Translation: CASSPRTSGRDMEQFF. This chain uses TRBV7-2 with TRBJ2-1, with 15 bases fitting TRBD2. This CDR3 has 16 residues. Germline V gives CDR1 SGHTA, CDR2 FQGNSA. After removal of 5 bases from V and 10 bases from J, the junction contained 9 bases not matched to a gene.

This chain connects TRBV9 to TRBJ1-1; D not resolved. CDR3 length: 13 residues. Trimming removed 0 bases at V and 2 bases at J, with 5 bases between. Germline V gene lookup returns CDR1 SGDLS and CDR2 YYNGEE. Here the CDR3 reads CASSVGPNTEAFF. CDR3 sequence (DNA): TGTGCCAGCAGCGTAGGACCTAACACTGAAGCTTTCTTT.

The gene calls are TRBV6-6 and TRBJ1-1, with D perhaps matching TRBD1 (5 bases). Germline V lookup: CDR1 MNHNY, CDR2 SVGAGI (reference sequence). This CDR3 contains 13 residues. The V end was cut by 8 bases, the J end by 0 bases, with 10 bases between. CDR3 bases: TGTGCCAGCGGGGGACGGCTGAACACTGAAGCTTTCTTT. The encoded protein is CASGGRLNTEAFF.

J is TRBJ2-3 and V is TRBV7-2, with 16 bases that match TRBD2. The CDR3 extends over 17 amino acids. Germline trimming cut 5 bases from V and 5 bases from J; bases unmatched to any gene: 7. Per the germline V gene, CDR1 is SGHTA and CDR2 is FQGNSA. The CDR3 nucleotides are TGTGCCAGCAGCAAGGGACTAGCGGGAGGGAGGATAGATACGCAGTATTTT. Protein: CASSKGLAGGRIDTQYF.

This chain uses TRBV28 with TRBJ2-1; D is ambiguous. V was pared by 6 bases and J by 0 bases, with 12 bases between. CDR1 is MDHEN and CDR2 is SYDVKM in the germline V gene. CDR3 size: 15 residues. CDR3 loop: CASRLGGYSYNEQFF. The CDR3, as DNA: TGTGCCAGCAGGCTGGGTGGGTACTCCTACAATGAGCAGTTCTTC.